These 6 T cell receptor beta chains were all obtained from the same sample, sequenced in a study of blood T cell repertoires in COVID-19. Only in-frame clones appear in the TCRdb table, and some are missing; sequencing was by immunoSEQ multiplex PCR. Here the sample spans around 62,000 clones, around 87% being singletons. The sample taken for sequencing was peripheral blood. The origin of the receptors is a woman aged 60-75 years with acute or convalescent COVID-19.

The V call is TRBV18, the J call TRBJ2-7; 10 bases map to TRBD1. Losses at the gene ends were 4 bases for V and 3 bases for J; bases not matched to a gene: 6. CDR3 length equals 15 residues. Germline V gene lookup returns CDR1 KGHSH and CDR2 LQKENI. In DNA form, the CDR3 reads TGTGCCAGCTCACTCGGGACAGGGGTCCTCTACGAGCAGTACGTC. Amino acid sequence: CASSLGTGVLYEQYV.

The chain has TRBV5-1 and TRBJ1-2, with D hard to call. This CDR3 has 14 amino acids. V was shortened by 4 bases and J by 0 bases, with 10 bases between the two germline ends. Per germline, CDR1 SGHRS and CDR2 YFSETQ. The DNA of the CDR3 is TGCGCCAGCAGCCGCGCCGGGACTAACTATGGCTACACCTTC. It is translated as CASSRAGTNYGYTF.

The chain uses TRBV7-9 and TRBJ1-1; 11 positions match TRBD1. The V gene's germline CDR1 is SEHNR and CDR2 FQNEAQ (reference sequence). This CDR3 region has 16 residues. J gave up 1 base and V 5 bases, and 6 bases lay outside the gene matches. The CDR3, as DNA: TGTGCCAGCAGCCCCGGACAGGGGGCAACGAACACTGAAGCTTTCTTT. Encoded protein: CASSPGQGATNTEAFF.

The rearrangement uses TRBV6-1 and TRBJ2-7; D is possibly TRBD1 (5 bases). The CDR3 is 13 residues long. Germline assignment: CDR1 MNHNS and CDR2 SASEGT. V lost 1 base and J 9 bases, leaving 13 bases between the germline ends. CDR3 nucleotide sequence: TGTGCCAGCAGTGAAGGTCCAGGGTATCCGCAGTACGTC. Amino acids: CASSEGPGYPQYV.

Here the CDR3 reads CSGTRTGVGTDTQYF. CDR3 bases: TGCAGCGGGACCCGGACAGGGGTTGGGACAGATACGCAGTATTTT. The chain is built from TRBV29-1 and TRBJ2-3, with TRBD1 matching over 9 bases. CDR1 and CDR2 (germline): SQVTM, ANQGSEA. The V segment lost 7 bases and the J segment 3 bases; nucleotides outside the gene matches: 11. This CDR3 is 15 amino acids long.

The gene calls are TRBV10-3 and TRBJ1-5, with D uncertain. The V gene lost 0 bases and the J gene lost 10 bases, with 7 bases spanning the gap. Germline V gene lookup returns CDR1 ENHRY and CDR2 SYGVKD. The CDR3 is made up of 12 amino acids. The CDR3 bases are TGTGCCATCAGTGAGTCGGAGGAACCCCAGCATTTT. It translates to CAISESEEPQHF.